This T cell receptor (beta chain) was recovered during a study of monozygotic twins with inflammatory bowel disease. Overall study results and limits: Among the T cells, different subtypes could not be distinguished. With inverse Simpson as the measure, TCRbeta diversity was lower in IBD patients than in healthy co-twins.

CDR3 size: 12 residues. Per germline, CDR1 MNHNS and CDR2 SASEGT. Nested amplification of TCRalpha and TCRbeta cDNA involved two PCRs of about 16 and 10 cycles. For each CDR3 protein, TCRdb gives one entry from its re-call of the 5' RACE reads, without DNA. Across 310,000 or so distinct CDR3 sequences, the top ten clones capture around 2% of the sample. Remarks on this clonotype: The target antigen is unknown.

Specimen: blood. The V call is TRBV6-1, the J call TRBJ1-2; TCRdb designates TRBD1, a call that cannot be tested without DNA. The receptor was derived from a human donor with ulcerative colitis or Crohn's disease, or a healthy co-twin of an affected twin (not recorded which). CDR3 sequence: CASSPGGLGYTF.